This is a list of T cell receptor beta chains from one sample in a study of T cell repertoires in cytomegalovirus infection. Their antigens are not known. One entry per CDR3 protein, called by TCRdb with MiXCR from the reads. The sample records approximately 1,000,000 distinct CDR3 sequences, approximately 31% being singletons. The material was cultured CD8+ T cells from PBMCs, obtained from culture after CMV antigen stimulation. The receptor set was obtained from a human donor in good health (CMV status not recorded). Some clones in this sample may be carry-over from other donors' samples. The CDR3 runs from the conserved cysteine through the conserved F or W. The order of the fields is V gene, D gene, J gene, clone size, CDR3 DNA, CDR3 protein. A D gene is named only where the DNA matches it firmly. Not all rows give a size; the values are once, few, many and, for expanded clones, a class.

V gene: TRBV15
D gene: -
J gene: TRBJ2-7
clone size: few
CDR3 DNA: TGTGCCACCTCCGGCGAATGGGGCCGAACCTACGAGCAGTACTTC
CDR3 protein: CATSGEWGRTYEQYF

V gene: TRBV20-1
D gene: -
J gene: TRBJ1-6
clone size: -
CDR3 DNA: TGCAGTGCTAGAGATCCGGCATCCACCCTGCCGTCCTATAATTCACCCCTCCACTTT
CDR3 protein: CSARDPASTLPSYNSPLHF

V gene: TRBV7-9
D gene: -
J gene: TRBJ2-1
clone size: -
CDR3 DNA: TGTGCCAGCAGTGACAGGAGAGACAATGAGCAGTTCTTC
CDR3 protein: CASSDRRDNEQFF

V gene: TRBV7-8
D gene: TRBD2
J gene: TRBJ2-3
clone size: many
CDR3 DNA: TGTGCCAGCAGCAAAAGCGGGGCCCTGACAGATACGCAGTATTTT
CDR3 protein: CASSKSGALTDTQYF

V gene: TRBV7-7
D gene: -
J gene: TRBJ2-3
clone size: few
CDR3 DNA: TGTGCTAGCAGCTTCGGTAGCGGCCCCACAGATACGCAGTATTTT
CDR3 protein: CASSFGSGPTDTQYF

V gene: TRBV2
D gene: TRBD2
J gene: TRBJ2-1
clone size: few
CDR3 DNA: TGTGCCAGCATTTCACTAGCGGGGTCCTACAATGAGCAGTTCTTC
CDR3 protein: CASISLAGSYNEQFF

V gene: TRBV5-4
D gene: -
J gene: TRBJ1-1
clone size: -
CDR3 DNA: TGTGCCACAAAGGCGGACACTGAAGCTTTCTTT
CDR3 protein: CATKADTEAFF

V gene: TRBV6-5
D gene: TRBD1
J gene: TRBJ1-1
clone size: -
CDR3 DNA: TGTGCCAGCAGTTACACGGACAGGGGGCCTGAAGCTTTCTTT
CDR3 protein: CASSYTDRGPEAFF

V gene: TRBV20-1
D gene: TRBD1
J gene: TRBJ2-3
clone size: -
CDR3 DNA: TGCAGTGCTAGAAAGGGACAGCACTACACAGATACGCAGTATTTT
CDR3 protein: CSARKGQHYTDTQYF

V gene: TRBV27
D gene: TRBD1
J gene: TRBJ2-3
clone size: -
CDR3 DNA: TGTGCCAGCAGTTCAGGGGGTAGAATCACAGATACGCAGTATTTT
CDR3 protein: CASSSGGRITDTQYF

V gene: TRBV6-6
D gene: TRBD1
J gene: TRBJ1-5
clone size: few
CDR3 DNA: TGTGCCAGCAGTCATACAGGGGGCACTCAGCCCCAGCATTTT
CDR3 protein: CASSHTGGTQPQHF

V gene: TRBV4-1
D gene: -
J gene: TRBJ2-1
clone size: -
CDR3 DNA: TGCGCCAGCAGCCAAGCTTCTAGCTCCTACAATGAGCAGTTCTTC
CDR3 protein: CASSQASSSYNEQFF

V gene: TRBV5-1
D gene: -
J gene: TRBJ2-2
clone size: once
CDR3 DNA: TGCGCCAGCAGCCCGGCCGTCGGGACCGGGGAGCTGTTTTTT
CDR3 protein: CASSPAVGTGELFF

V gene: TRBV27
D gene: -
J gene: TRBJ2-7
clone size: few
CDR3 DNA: TGTGCCAGCAGTTTATCCCAGGAATACGAGCAGTACTTC
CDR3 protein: CASSLSQEYEQYF

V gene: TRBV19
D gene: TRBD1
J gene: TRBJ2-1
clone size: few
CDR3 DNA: TGTGCCAGTAGTACCGATCACAGGGGGCAGTTCTTC
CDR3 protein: CASSTDHRGQFF

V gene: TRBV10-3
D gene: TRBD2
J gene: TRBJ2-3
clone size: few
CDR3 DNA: TGTGCCATCAGTGAAACTAGCGGGGGTCCAGATACGCAGTATTTT
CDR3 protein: CAISETSGGPDTQYF

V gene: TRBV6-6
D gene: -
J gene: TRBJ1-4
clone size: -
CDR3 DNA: TGTGCCAGCAGTTACTCGAATGGGGGGACGGAACTGTTTTTT
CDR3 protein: CASSYSNGGTELFF

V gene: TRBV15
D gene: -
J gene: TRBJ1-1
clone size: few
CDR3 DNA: TGTGCCACCCTGGGTGGTGGGTGGGCGAACACTGAAGCTTTCTTT
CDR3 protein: CATLGGGWANTEAFF

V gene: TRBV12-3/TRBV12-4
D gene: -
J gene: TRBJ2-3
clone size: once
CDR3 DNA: TGTGCCAGCAGTTTTTCCGCAGACACAGATACGCAGTATTTT
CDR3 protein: CASSFSADTDTQYF